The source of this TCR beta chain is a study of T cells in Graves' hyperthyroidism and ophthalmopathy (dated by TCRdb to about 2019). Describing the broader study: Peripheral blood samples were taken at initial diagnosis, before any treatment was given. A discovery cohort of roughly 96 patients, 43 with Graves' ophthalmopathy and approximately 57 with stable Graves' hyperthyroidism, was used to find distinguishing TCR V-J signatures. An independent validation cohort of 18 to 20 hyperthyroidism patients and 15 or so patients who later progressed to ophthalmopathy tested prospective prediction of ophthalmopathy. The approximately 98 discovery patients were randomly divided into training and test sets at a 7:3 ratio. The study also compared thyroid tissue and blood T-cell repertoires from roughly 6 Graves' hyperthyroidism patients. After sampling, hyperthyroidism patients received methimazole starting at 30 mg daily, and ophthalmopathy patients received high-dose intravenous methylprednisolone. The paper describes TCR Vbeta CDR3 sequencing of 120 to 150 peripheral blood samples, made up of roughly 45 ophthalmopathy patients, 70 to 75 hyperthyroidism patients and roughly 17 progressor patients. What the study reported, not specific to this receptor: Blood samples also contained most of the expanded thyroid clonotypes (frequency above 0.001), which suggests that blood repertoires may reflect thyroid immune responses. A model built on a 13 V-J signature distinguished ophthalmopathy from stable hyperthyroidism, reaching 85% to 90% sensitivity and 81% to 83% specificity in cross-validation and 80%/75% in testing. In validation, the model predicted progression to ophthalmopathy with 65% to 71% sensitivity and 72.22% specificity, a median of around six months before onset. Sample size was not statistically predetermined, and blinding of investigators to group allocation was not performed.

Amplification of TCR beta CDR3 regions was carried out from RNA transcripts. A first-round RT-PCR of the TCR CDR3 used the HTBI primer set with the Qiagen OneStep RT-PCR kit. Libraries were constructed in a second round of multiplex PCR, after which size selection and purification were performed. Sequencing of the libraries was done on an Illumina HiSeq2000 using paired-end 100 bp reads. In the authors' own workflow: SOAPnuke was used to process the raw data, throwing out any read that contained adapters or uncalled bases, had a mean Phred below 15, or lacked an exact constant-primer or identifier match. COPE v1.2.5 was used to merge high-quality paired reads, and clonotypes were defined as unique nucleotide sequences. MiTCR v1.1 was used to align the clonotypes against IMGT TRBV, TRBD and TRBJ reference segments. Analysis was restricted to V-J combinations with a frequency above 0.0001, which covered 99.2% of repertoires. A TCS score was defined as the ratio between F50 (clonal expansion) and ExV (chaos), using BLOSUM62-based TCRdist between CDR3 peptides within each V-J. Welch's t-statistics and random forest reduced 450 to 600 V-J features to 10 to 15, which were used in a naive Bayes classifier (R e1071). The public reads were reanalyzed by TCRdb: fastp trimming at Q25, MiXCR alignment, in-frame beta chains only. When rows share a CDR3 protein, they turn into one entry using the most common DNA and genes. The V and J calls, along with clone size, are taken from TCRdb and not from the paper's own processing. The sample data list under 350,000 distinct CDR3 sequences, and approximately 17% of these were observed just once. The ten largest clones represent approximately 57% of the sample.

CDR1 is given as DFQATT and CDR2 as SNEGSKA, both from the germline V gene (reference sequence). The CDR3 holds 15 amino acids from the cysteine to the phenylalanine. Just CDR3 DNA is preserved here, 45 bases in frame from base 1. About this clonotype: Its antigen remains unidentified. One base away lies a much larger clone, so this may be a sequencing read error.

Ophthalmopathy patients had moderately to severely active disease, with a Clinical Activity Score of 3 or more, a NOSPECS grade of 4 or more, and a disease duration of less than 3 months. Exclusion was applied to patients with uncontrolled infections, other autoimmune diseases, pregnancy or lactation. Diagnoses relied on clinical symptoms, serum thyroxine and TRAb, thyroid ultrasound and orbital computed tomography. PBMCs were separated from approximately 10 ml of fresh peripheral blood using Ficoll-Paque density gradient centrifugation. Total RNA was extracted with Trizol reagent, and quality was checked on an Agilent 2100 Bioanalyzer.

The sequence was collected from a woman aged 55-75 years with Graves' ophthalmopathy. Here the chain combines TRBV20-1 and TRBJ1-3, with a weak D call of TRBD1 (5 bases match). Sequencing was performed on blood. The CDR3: CSAILTATSGNAIYF. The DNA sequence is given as TGCAGTGCTATATTGACAGCAACCTCTGGAAACGCCATATATTTT.